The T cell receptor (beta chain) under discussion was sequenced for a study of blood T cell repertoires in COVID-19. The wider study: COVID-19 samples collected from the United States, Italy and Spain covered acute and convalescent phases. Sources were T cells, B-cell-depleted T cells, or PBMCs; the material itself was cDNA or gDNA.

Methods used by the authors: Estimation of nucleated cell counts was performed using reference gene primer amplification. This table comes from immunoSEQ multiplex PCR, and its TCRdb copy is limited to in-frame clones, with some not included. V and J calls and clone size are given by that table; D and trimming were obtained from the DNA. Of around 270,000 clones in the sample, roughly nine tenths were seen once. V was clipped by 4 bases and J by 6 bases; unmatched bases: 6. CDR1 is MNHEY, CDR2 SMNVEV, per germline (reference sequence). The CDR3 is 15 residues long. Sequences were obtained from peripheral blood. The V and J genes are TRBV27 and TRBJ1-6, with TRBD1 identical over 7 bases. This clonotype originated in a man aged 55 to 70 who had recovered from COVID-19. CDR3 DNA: TGTGCCAGCAGTTACGGGACAGCTGGTAATTCACCCCTCCACTTT. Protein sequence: CASSYGTAGNSPLHF.